Presented here are 2 T cell receptor beta chains from one specimen sequenced in a study of early T cells in non-severe SARS-CoV-2 infection. Each CDR3 protein is one row after TCRdb ran MiXCR on the 5' RACE reads. This sample has about 49,000 distinct CDR3 sequences, with 12% found just once. The sequencing input was whole blood. The receptors here all came from an adult who was a healthcare worker with PCR-confirmed SARS-CoV-2 infection or an uninfected control (not recorded which).

This clonotype has just one count. Its ends do not fully match the called genes, so a read error is possible. The chain recombines TRBV14 with TRBJ2-1, with 11 bases lining up with TRBD2. The CDR3 contains 15 residues. CDR1 and CDR2 from the germline V gene are SGHDN and FVKESK. As DNA, the CDR3 is TGTGCCAGCGGCCAATTGACTAGCGGGATGAATGAGCAGTTCTTC. Translation gives CASGQLTSGMNEQFF.

The rearrangement links TRBV7-6 to TRBJ2-3; D tentatively fits TRBD1 or TRBD2 (5 bases each). CDR3 length equals 17 residues. Germline values: CDR1 SGHVS, CDR2 FNYEAQ. The ends were cut back, 2 bases at V and 0 bases at J, with 15 bases in the middle. CDR3 sequence (DNA): TGTGCCAGCAGCTTAAGTGTCGATCGGGGCAGCACAGATACGCAGTATTTT. Residues: CASSLSVDRGSTDTQYF.